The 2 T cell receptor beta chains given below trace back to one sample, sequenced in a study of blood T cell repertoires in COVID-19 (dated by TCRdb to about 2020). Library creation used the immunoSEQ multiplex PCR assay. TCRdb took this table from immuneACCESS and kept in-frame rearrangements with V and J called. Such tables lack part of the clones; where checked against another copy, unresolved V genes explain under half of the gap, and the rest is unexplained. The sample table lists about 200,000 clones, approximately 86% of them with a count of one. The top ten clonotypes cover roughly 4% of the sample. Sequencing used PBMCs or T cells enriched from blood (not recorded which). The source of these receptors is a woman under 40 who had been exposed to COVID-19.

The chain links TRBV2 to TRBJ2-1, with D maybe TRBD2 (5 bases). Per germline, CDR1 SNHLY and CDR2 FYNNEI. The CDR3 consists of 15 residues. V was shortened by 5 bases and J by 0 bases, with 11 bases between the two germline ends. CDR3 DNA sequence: TGTGCCAGCAGTCCCGTAGGGAGCTCCTACAATGAGCAGTTCTTC. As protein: CASSPVGSSYNEQFF.

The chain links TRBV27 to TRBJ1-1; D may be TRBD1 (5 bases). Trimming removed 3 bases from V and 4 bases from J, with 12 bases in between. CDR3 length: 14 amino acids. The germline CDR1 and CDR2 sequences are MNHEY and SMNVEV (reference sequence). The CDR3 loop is CASSFFGGGTEAFF. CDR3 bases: TGTGCCAGCAGTTTTTTCGGGGGGGGCACTGAAGCTTTCTTT.